This section outlines one T cell receptor beta chain sequence together with its context. The antigen is not known. Only in-frame clones appear in the TCRdb table, and some are missing; sequencing was by immunoSEQ multiplex PCR. The profile covers over 95,000 clones, with more than 65% appearing a single time and roughly 24% taken by the ten largest. This entry comes from a study of shared clonotypes between healthy human individuals. Study-wide points: Genetic and exposure-history diversity was limited by the few donors. Of the naive CD4 clonotypes, roughly 5.5% were shared across several donors.

CDR1 and CDR2 (germline): MDHEN, SYDVKM. V lost 2 bases to trimming and J lost 1 base; unmatched junction nucleotides: 4. This CDR3 contains 18 residues. This chain joins TRBV28 and TRBJ2-2; the match to TRBD2 covers 13 bases. The clonotype comes from a woman aged 25 to 39 in good health. What was sequenced was memory CD8+ T cells sorted from blood. Subset noted: CD45RO+ cells pooled with CCR7-negative TemRA cells. The CDR3: CASSLIRLAGGNTGELFF. The CDR3 nucleotides read TGTGCCAGCAGTTTAATAAGACTAGCGGGAGGGAACACCGGGGAGCTGTTTTTT. Full variable domain (missing parts from reference TRBV28 and TRBJ2-2): DVKVTQSSRYLVKRTGEKVFLECVQDMDHENMFWYRQDPGLGLRLIYFSYDVKMKEKGDIPEGYSVSREKKERFSLILESASTNQTSMYLCASSLIRLAGGNTGELFFGEGSRLTVL.